This TCR beta chain is drawn from a study of T cell responses to AZD1222 COVID-19 vaccine. Study findings and constraints: The reported proportion of spike-specific TCRs targeting unmutated variant regions was nearly half.

Comment on this clone: Its antigen is currently unknown.

The method was immunoSEQ multiplex PCR; TCRdb's version includes in-frame clones alone and lacks a portion of them. The sample holds 72,000 or so clones; roughly nine tenths are singletons and the top ten take over 25%. This CDR3 spans 12 amino acids. V lost 5 bases to trimming and J lost 4 bases, with 8 bases between them. The V gene's germline CDR1 is LNHDA and CDR2 SQIVND (reference sequence). The specimen comprised peripheral blood, sampled 28 days after the second AZD1222 dose. This sequence joins TRBV19 and TRBJ1-1; tentatively, D is TRBD1 (5 bases). This TCR derives from an adult who received the AZD1222 COVID-19 vaccine. In DNA form, the CDR3 reads TGTGCCAGTAGTGCAGGGATCACTGAAGCTTTCTTT. Encoded protein: CASSAGITEAFF.